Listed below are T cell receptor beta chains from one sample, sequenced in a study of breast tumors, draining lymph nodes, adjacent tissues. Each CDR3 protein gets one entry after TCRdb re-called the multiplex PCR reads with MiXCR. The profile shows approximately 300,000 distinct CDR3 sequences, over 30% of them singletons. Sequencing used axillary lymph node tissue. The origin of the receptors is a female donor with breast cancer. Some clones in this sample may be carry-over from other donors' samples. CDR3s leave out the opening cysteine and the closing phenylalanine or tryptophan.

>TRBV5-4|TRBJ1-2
ASSGIQGVGNYGYT
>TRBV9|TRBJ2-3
ASSPPSGRAADTQY
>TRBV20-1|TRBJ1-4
SARTGTSGGANEKLF
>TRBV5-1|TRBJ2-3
ASSGLTASTDTQY
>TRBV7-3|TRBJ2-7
ASSLRDRGHQYEQY
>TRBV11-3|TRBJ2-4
ASSLGVWPPGNDVSNIQY
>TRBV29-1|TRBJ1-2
SVEGGDSGNYGYT
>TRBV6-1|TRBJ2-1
ASRSPGGQF
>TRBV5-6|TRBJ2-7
ASSPSWTRRFEQY
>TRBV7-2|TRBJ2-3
ASSPLTGTGTGTQY
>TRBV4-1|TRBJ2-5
ASSQDGGGAGETQY
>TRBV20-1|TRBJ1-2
SAAGRGVYYGYT
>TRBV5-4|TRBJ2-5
ASSSWTSGSRETQY